The 29 T cell receptor beta chains presented below share a single source sample, sequenced in a study of blood T cells in healthy people across ages. Together with a sample-barcoded 5' primer, a J-beta primer mix was included in a second PCR lasting about 7 to 11 cycles. TCRdb ran MiXCR on the 5' RACE reads and lists one entry per CDR3 protein. The sample has around 1,500,000 distinct CDR3 sequences, 35% to 45% seen once. Sequenced sample: blood. These receptors all come from a woman under 30 in good health.

V and J are TRBV7-9 and TRBJ2-3, with D maybe TRBD1 (5 bases). The germline V gene encodes CDR1 SEHNR and CDR2 FQNEAQ (reference sequence). V shed 5 bases and J shed 0 bases, with 15 bases lying between them. The CDR3 runs 16 residues. DNA of the CDR3: TGTGCCAGCAGCCCCGACACCCAGGGCAGCACAGATACGCAGTATTTT. This gives the protein CASSPDTQGSTDTQYF.

The V call is TRBV5-1, the J call TRBJ2-3; TRBD1 agrees at 10 bases. J was trimmed by 7 bases and V by 2 bases; bases with no gene match: 13. Germline V gives CDR1 SGHRS, CDR2 YFSETQ. This CDR3 is 17 amino acids long. Here the CDR3 reads CASSLKIAGQGSNTQYF. DNA of the CDR3: TGCGCCAGCAGCTTAAAAATAGCGGGACAGGGGAGCAATACGCAGTATTTT. Combining the CDR3 with reference TRBV5-1 and TRBJ2-3 gives the whole variable domain KAGVTQTPRYLIKTRGQQVTLSCSPISGHRSVSWYQQTPGQGLQFLFEYFSETQRNKGNFPGRFSGRQFSNSRSEMNVSTLELGDSALYLCASSLKIAGQGSNTQYFGPGTRLTVL.

The J gene is TRBJ1-5, the V gene TRBV12-3 or TRBV12-4, with a weak D call TRBD1 (5 bases). V was pared by 6 bases and J by 6 bases, with 15 bases between. The CDR3 extends over 14 amino acids. As DNA, the CDR3 is TGTGCCAGCAGCGGGACGGGGGTTGGTCAGCCCCAGCATTTT. This codes for CASSGTGVGQPQHF.

There are a few counts of this clonotype. This sequence joins TRBV29-1 and TRBJ2-3; 12 bases are a match to TRBD2. Germline V gives CDR1 SQVTM, CDR2 ANQGSEA. CDR3 size: 16 residues. The V segment lost 4 bases and the J segment 2 bases; nucleotides outside the gene matches: 7. The CDR3 is CSVVRTSGIATDTQYF. CDR3 nucleotide sequence: TGCAGCGTTGTTAGGACTAGCGGGATAGCCACAGATACGCAGTATTTT.

This clonotype turned up a few times. This chain links TRBV7-2 with TRBJ2-5; D is uncertain. This CDR3 comprises 14 residues. V lost 5 bases and J lost 2, with 12 bases in between. Germline-derived CDR1 and CDR2 are SGHTA and FQGNSA. The CDR3, as DNA: TGTGCCAGCAGCCAACGGGTCTTGCAAGAGACCCAGTACTTC. The encoded protein is CASSQRVLQETQYF.

This clonotype was seen just once. V and J are TRBV5-1 and TRBJ1-1; perhaps TRBD1 as D (6 bases). The CDR3 runs 14 residues. Trimming left V 3 bases short and J 1 base short, with 10 bases between. From germline, CDR1 is SGHRS and CDR2 YFSETQ. In nucleotides, the CDR3 is TGCGCCAGCAGCTGGACAGTCCGGAACACTGAAGCTTTCTTT. Its translation is CASSWTVRNTEAFF.

This clonotype was seen a handful of times. The chain carries TRBV18 and TRBJ2-7; 8 nucleotides align to TRBD1. Trimming removed 4 bases from V and 0 bases from J; junction bases left unmatched: 5. This CDR3 has 15 residues. The germline CDR1 and CDR2 sequences are KGHSH and LQKENI. In DNA form, the CDR3 reads TGTGCCAGCTCACGACGAACAGGGGGCTCCTACGAGCAGTACTTC. Translated, it gives CASSRRTGGSYEQYF. Using reference TRBV18 and TRBJ2-7 for the parts outside the CDR3, the full variable domain is NAGVMQNPRHLVRRRGQEARLRCSPMKGHSHVYWYRQLPEEGLKFMVYLQKENIIDESGMPKERFSAEFPKEGPSILRIQQVVRGDSAAYFCASSRRTGGSYEQYFGPGTRLTVT.

The CDR3 loop is CASSSRLGSSYEQFF. DNA for the CDR3: TGTGCCAGCAGCTCCCGACTGGGTAGCTCCTACGAGCAGTTCTTC. The chain carries TRBV11-1 and TRBJ2-1; D unclear. The length of the CDR3 is 15 residues. Germline CDR1 and CDR2: SGHAT and FQDESV (reference sequence). The germline V and J ends were trimmed by 4 bases and 10 bases, with 20 bases remaining between them.

This clonotype was seen only a few times. The genes are TRBV25-1 and TRBJ2-3; D remains ambiguous. Germline V CDR1 and CDR2: MGHDK, SYGVNS. V lost 4 bases to trimming and J lost 0 bases, with 11 bases between them. This CDR3 comprises 15 residues. This CDR3 reads CASSVGWSSTDTQYF. CDR3 nucleotide sequence: TGTGCCAGCAGTGTAGGTTGGTCCAGCACAGATACGCAGTATTTT.

This chain uses TRBV12-3 or TRBV12-4 with TRBJ2-3; no clear D. Trimming stripped 7 bases from V and 1 base from J, with 12 bases between. The CDR3 has 14 residues. CDR3 sequence reads: CASKVGWGTDTQYF. CDR3 coding DNA: TGTGCCAGCAAAGTGGGGTGGGGCACAGATACGCAGTATTTT.

The chain employs TRBV6-6 and TRBJ2-7; D may correspond to TRBD1 or TRBD2 (6 bases each). Matching the DNA end better, TRBJ2-5 makes the J call doubtful. Germline V CDR1 and CDR2: MNHNY, SVGAGI (reference sequence). The CDR3 is 15 amino acids. The CDR3 region is CASSYRGAGDETQYF. The CDR3 DNA reads as TGTGCCAGCAGTTATAGGGGGGCCGGAGATGAGACCCAGTACTTC.

This clonotype has only a few counts. The V gene is TRBV4-1, the J gene TRBJ2-1; 8 bases map to TRBD2. The CDR3 has 18 amino acids. The V and J ends lost 2 bases and 2 bases, in that order; junction bases with no gene match: 11. From germline, CDR1 is MGHRA and CDR2 YSYEKL. The CDR3 spells CASSQSGLVSFTYNEQFF. CDR3 sequence (DNA): TGCGCCAGCAGCCAATCGGGACTAGTCTCATTTACCTACAATGAGCAGTTCTTC.

The chain has TRBV28 and TRBJ2-7; 7 bases fit TRBD2. CDR1 and CDR2 from the germline V gene are MDHEN and SYDVKM. J gave up 6 bases and V 2 bases, and 7 bases lay outside the gene matches. This CDR3 region has 14 residues. The CDR3 bases are TGTGCCAGCAGTTTAGCGGGAGTCGGGATCGAGCAGTACTTC. Its protein is CASSLAGVGIEQYF.

The gene calls are TRBV29-1 and TRBJ1-3, with unresolved D. The CDR3 has 13 amino acids. The germline V gene encodes CDR1 SQVTM and CDR2 ANQGSEA. Trimming removed 2 bases from V and 0 bases from J, with 5 bases in between. In DNA form, the CDR3 reads TGCAGCGTTGAAAGGGACTCTGGAAACACCATATATTTT. Translating it yields CSVERDSGNTIYF.

The rearrangement uses TRBV7-9 and TRBJ1-2; tentatively, D is TRBD1 (5 bases). CDR1 and CDR2 from the germline V gene are SEHNR and FQNEAQ (reference sequence). This CDR3 contains 17 residues. Trimming cost V 5 bases and J 2 bases, with 21 bases left between them. The CDR3 reads CASSLPQTGGGNYGYTF. CDR3 DNA: TGTGCCAGCAGCCTCCCGCAAACGGGGGGGGGAAACTATGGCTACACCTTC.

The chain uses TRBV18 and TRBJ1-1; tentatively, D is TRBD1 (5 bases). V was trimmed by 0 bases and J by 1 base, leaving 12 bases between them. The CDR3 loop spans 16 amino acids. Germline V gene data show CDR1 as KGHSH and CDR2 as LQKENI. This chain's CDR3 is CASSPPAQGKNTEAFF. CDR3 sequence (DNA): TGTGCCAGCTCACCACCAGCGCAGGGCAAGAACACTGAAGCTTTCTTT.

This clonotype occurred many times. The J gene is TRBJ2-5, the V gene TRBV20-1, with 10 bases that match TRBD2. This CDR3 has 15 residues. CDR1 is DFQATT, CDR2 SNEGSKA, per germline (reference sequence). With V trimmed by 0 bases and J by 2 bases, 3 bases remained unmatched. CDR3 bases: TGCAGTGCTAGAGATGGACTAGCGGTTCAAGAGACCCAGTACTTC. This gives the protein CSARDGLAVQETQYF.

This clonotype was seen a few times. CDR3 region: CASRRQGGYTF. The CDR3 DNA reads TGTGCCAGCAGGCGCCAGGGTGGCTACACCTTC. This rearrangement joins TRBV6-5 to TRBJ1-2; possibly TRBD1 for D (5 bases). This CDR3 is 11 amino acids long. Germline-derived CDR1 and CDR2 are MNHEY and SVGAGI. V was cut by 6 bases and J by 7 bases, with 9 bases left in between.

The chain employs TRBV9 and TRBJ1-2, with 11 positions matching TRBD1. V shed 0 bases and J 6 bases; nucleotides not matched to a gene: 1. Germline lookup yields CDR1 SGDLS and CDR2 YYNGEE. This CDR3 has 14 residues. The chain's CDR3 is CASSVGTGGDGYTF. As DNA, the CDR3 is TGTGCCAGCAGCGTAGGGACAGGGGGCGATGGCTACACCTTC. Full variable domain (missing parts from reference TRBV9 and TRBJ1-2): DSGVTQTPKHLITATGQRVTLRCSPRSGDLSVYWYQQSLDQGLQFLIQYYNGEERAKGNILERFSAQQFPDLHSELNLSSLELGDSALYFCASSVGTGGDGYTFGSGTRLTVV.

This chain joins TRBV7-9 and TRBJ1-1; D is unclear. The germline V and J ends were trimmed by 0 bases and 2 bases, with 19 bases remaining between them. This CDR3 has 18 amino acids. CDR1 SEHNR and CDR2 FQNEAQ come from the germline V gene (reference sequence). The CDR3 spells CASSLARSATRTNTEAFF. The CDR3 region has the DNA TGTGCCAGCAGCTTAGCGCGGTCGGCGACGCGGACTAACACTGAAGCTTTCTTT.

This chain connects TRBV20-1 to TRBJ2-1, with TRBD1 identical over 9 bases. The germline gives CDR1 DFQATT, CDR2 SNEGSKA (reference sequence). Losses at the gene ends were 3 bases for V and 5 bases for J; bases not matched to a gene: 5. The CDR3 contains 14 residues. CDR3 nucleotide sequence: TGCAGTGCTAGGACAGGGGGGCGTAACAATGAGCAGTTCTTC. This translates into CSARTGGRNNEQFF.

There are a few counts of this clonotype. V and J are TRBV25-1 and TRBJ2-5; D remains ambiguous. Looked up from germline, CDR1 is MGHDK and CDR2 is SYGVNS. This CDR3 comprises 13 residues. V shed 4 bases and J shed 5 bases, with 11 bases lying between them. The CDR3 loop is CASSAPSRETQYF. DNA of the CDR3: TGTGCCAGCAGTGCCCCCTCTAGGGAGACCCAGTACTTC.

This rearrangement joins TRBV2 to TRBJ2-1; a possible D gene is TRBD2 (6 bases). The CDR3 contains 12 residues. With 8 bases removed from V and 7 bases from J, the gap between germline ends came to 12 bases. The germline CDR1 and CDR2 sequences are SNHLY and FYNNEI. Written as DNA, the CDR3 is TGTGCCAGCGGTTCTAGCGCGAATGAGCAGTTCTTC. It translates to CASGSSANEQFF. The full variable domain, in which reference TRBV2 and TRBJ2-1 provide the parts outside the CDR3, is EPEVTQTPSHQVTQMGQEVILRCVPISNHLYFYWYRQILGQKVEFLVSFYNNEISEKSEIFDDQFSVERPDGSNFTLKIRSTKLEDSAMYFCASGSSANEQFFGPGTRLTVL.

This clonotype was picked up a small number of times. The V call is TRBV7-2, the J call TRBJ2-1, with a possible D match to TRBD1 (5 bases). Deletions cut 5 bases from V and 5 bases from J, with 10 bases between. CDR1 SGHTA and CDR2 FQGNSA come from the germline V gene. This CDR3 has 13 amino acids. The CDR3 loop reads CASSLGADNEQFF. Written as DNA, the CDR3 is TGTGCCAGCAGCCTAGGGGCGGACAATGAGCAGTTCTTC. Filled out from reference TRBV7-2 and TRBJ2-1, the complete variable domain reads GAGVSQSPSNKVTEKGKDVELRCDPISGHTALYWYRQSLGQGLEFLIYFQGNSAPDKSGLPSDRFSAERTGGSVSTLTIQRTQQEDSAVYLCASSLGADNEQFFGPGTRLTVL.

The V call is TRBV4-1, the J call TRBJ2-1; D perhaps matches TRBD1 (5 bases). V was shortened by 3 bases and J by 3 bases, with 9 bases between the two germline ends. Germline CDR1 is MGHRA and CDR2 is YSYEKL. This CDR3 region has 14 residues. The CDR3 DNA reads as TGCGCCAGCAGCCAGGGCAGGGACTACAATGAGCAGTTCTTC. It specifies CASSQGRDYNEQFF.

This clonotype turned up a few times. The V and J genes are TRBV12-3 or TRBV12-4 and TRBJ1-2; D might be TRBD1 (5 bases). The V gene lost 6 bases and the J gene lost 3 bases, with 17 bases spanning the gap. The CDR3 runs 15 residues. The CDR3 sequence: CASRQELTEDYGYTF. DNA for the CDR3: TGTGCCAGCAGACAAGAACTGACAGAAGACTATGGCTACACCTTC.

V and J are TRBV29-1 and TRBJ1-2; D unclear. This CDR3 spans 10 amino acids. V was cut by 4 bases and J by 14 bases, with 14 bases left in between. CDR1 SQVTM and CDR2 ANQGSEA come from the germline V gene. The CDR3 sequence: CSVGAPGGTF. The CDR3 DNA sequence: TGCAGCGTTGGGGCCCCGGGTGGAACCTTC.

This rearrangement joins TRBV2 to TRBJ2-5; D is ambiguous. The DNA end favors TRBJ2-7, so the J call may be wrong. Germline CDR1 reads SNHLY; CDR2 reads FYNNEI. This CDR3 region has 15 residues. The CDR3 sequence: CASSPFPSGFVEQYF. In nucleotides, the CDR3 is TGTGCCAGCAGTCCCTTTCCTAGTGGATTCGTCGAGCAGTACTTC.

This clonotype was seen a few times. CDR3 loop: CASSLNSGEGETQYF. CDR3 DNA sequence: TGTGCCAGCAGCTTAAATAGCGGGGAGGGGGAGACCCAGTACTTC. This chain connects TRBV7-3 to TRBJ2-5; TRBD2 matches 8 bases. Germline-derived CDR1 and CDR2 are SGHTA and FQGTGA. This CDR3 has 15 amino acids. The trim removed 1 base at V and 5 bases at J, leaving 6 bases unmatched.